This T cell receptor beta chain was found in a study of shared clonotypes between healthy human individuals. Overall study context: The plates for each donor numbered three CD4 naive, three CD4 memory, two CD8 naive and one CD8 memory.

On this clone itself: No antigen is known for it.

The naive CD8 population came from CD45RO-negative cells selected for CCR7, without terminally differentiated effector memory CD45RA+ cells. Methods used by the authors: Filtering was not the same, since immunoSEQ gave junction-only sequences without quality scores. Profiling relied on immunoSEQ multiplex PCR, and the TCRdb table lists in-frame clones only, not all of them. That table supplies the V and J calls and clone size; D and trimming were determined from the DNA. Of 2 million to 2.5 million clones listed, around 93% were seen once; the top ten hold roughly 1.8%. Notes on the study in general: Having only a few donors restricted how much genetic and exposure-history diversity was captured. As a rule, naive subsets had a larger estimated richness than memory subsets.

Trimming cost V 3 bases and J 5 bases, with 13 bases left between them. The germline V gene encodes CDR1 MGHDK and CDR2 SYGVNS. CDR3 size: 14 residues. Sequenced input: naive CD8+ T cells from PBMCs. This receptor was identified in a man between 18 and 35 years old in good health. Some clones in this sample may be carry-over from other donors' samples. The chain combines TRBV25-1 with TRBJ2-5; maybe TRBD2 (5 bases). The CDR3 loop reads CASSDPRAQETQYF. CDR3 nucleotide sequence: TGTGCCAGCAGTGACCCGCGGGCTCAGGAGACCCAGTACTTC.